These 26 T cell receptor beta chains were all obtained from the same sample, sequenced in a study of molecular identifiers for immune sequencing clone quantification (dated by TCRdb to the late 2010s). The library relied on PCR. TCRdb records Illumina HiSeq 4000 as the sequencer. TCRdb trimmed public reads at Q25 via fastp, called clones via MiXCR and kept in-frame beta chains. Rows are unified per CDR3 protein, each entry keeping the most common DNA and genes. The sample data list about 640,000 distinct CDR3 sequences, and just under 20% of these were observed just once. 0.75% to 0.95% of the sample lies in the top ten. Sequenced input: naive CD8+ T cells from blood, with Jurkat cell RNA spiked in. The cell subset or site label for this specimen denotes: FACS-sorted CD8+CD4-CCR7+CD45RA+ naive T cells. Every receptor here comes from a human donor in good health. Some libraries in this study had Jurkat cell RNA spiked in.

There are many counts of this clonotype. V is TRBV5-4 and J is TRBJ2-3; 10 bases align to TRBD2. After removal of 6 bases from V and 4 bases from J, the junction contained 11 bases not matched to a gene. The germline V gene has CDR1 SGHNT and CDR2 YYREEE (reference sequence). The CDR3 has 16 amino acids. CDR3 amino acids: CASNVLAGTGADTQYF. CDR3 nucleotides: TGTGCCAGCAACGTACTAGCGGGGACGGGCGCAGATACGCAGTATTTT.

This clonotype occurred a few times. V and J are TRBV7-2 and TRBJ2-7; a possible D gene is TRBD1 (6 bases). The CDR3 runs 15 residues. V shed 3 bases and J shed 2 bases, with 14 bases lying between them. Germline V lookup: CDR1 SGHTA, CDR2 FQGNSA. This CDR3 is CASSFWDTTAYEQYF. CDR3 nucleotide sequence: TGTGCCAGCAGCTTCTGGGACACAACCGCCTACGAGCAGTACTTC.

The rearrangement uses TRBV29-1 and TRBJ2-7; TRBD1 agrees at 9 bases. The length of the CDR3 is 14 residues. Looked up from germline, CDR1 is SQVTM and CDR2 is ANQGSEA. The trim removed 3 bases at V and 2 bases at J, leaving 5 bases unmatched. CDR3 region: CSVERTGAAYEQYF. DNA for the CDR3: TGCAGCGTTGAGAGGACAGGGGCAGCCTACGAGCAGTACTTC.

The V call is TRBV11-2, the J call TRBJ2-5; no definite D call. The germline V gene encodes CDR1 SGHAT and CDR2 FQNNGV. Trimming removed 1 base at V and 0 bases at J, with 9 bases between. CDR3 length equals 15 residues. The CDR3 region has the DNA TGTGCCAGCAGCTTAGTTGGAACAGACCAAGAGACCCAGTACTTC. It specifies CASSLVGTDQETQYF.

The sample holds a few counts of this clonotype. V and J are TRBV6-2 or TRBV6-3 and TRBJ2-4; 11 bases are shared with TRBD1. With V trimmed by 8 bases and J by 2 bases, 8 bases remained unmatched. In germline, CDR1 is MNHEY, CDR2 SVGEGT. The CDR3 consists of 16 residues. The CDR3 region has the DNA TGTGCCAGCGGTACCGGACAGGGGGCTTCCAAAAACATTCAGTACTTC. Translation gives CASGTGQGASKNIQYF.

Many counts were recorded for this clonotype. The chain recombines TRBV7-6 with TRBJ2-1; 8 nucleotides agree with TRBD2. After removal of 3 bases from V and 14 bases from J, the junction contained 15 bases not matched to a gene. Per the germline V gene, CDR1 is SGHVS and CDR2 is FNYEAQ. The CDR3 is 15 residues long. For the CDR3, the DNA is TGTGCCAGCAGCTTTGGACTAGCCGCCGTCGAGGGGAAGTTCTTC. Amino acids: CASSFGLAAVEGKFF.

The chain links TRBV4-1 to TRBJ1-1, with TRBD1 matching over 9 bases. The trim removed 3 bases at V and 5 bases at J, leaving 7 bases unmatched. Germline V CDR1 and CDR2: MGHRA, YSYEKL. The CDR3 is 15 amino acids. The CDR3 DNA sequence: TGCGCCAGCAGCCATACGAAGACAGGGGGGACTGAAGCTTTCTTT. As protein: CASSHTKTGGTEAFF.

To note about this clonotype: This may arise from a read error, as a much more abundant clone is one base away. This rearrangement joins TRBV6-6 to TRBJ1-6; 8 nucleotides match TRBD1. CDR3 length: 15 residues. Germline V CDR1 and CDR2: MNHNY, SVGAGI (reference sequence). Here the CDR3 reads CAGSYTGQGESPLHF. The CDR3 region has the DNA TGTGCCGGCAGTTACACCGGACAGGGAGAATCACCCCTCCACTTT.

The V call is TRBV5-5, the J call TRBJ2-7; D perhaps matches TRBD1 (6 bases). V dropped 4 bases and J dropped 4 bases, with 12 bases sitting between them. The germline V gene encodes CDR1 SGHKS and CDR2 YYEKEE (reference sequence). The CDR3 contains 13 residues. The CDR3 coding sequence is TGTGCCAGCAGCACCCCTGACAGGTACGAGCAGTACTTC. Residues: CASSTPDRYEQYF. The full variable domain, with the rest looked up from reference TRBV5-5 and TRBJ2-7, is DAGVTQSPTHLIKTRGQQVTLRCSPISGHKSVSWYQQVLGQGPQFIFQYYEKEERGRGNFPDRFSARQFPNYSSELNVNALLLGDSALYLCASSTPDRYEQYFGPGTRLTVT.

In the case of this clonotype: A much larger clonotype is one base distant, so this may be a read error. The chain has TRBV20-1 and TRBJ2-2, with D possibly being TRBD1 (6 bases). Germline-derived CDR1 and CDR2 are DFQATT and SNEGSKA (reference sequence). The length of the CDR3 is 12 residues. CDR3 region: CSAITGTGELLF. Here the CDR3 DNA reads TGCAGTGCTATAACAGGGACCGGGGAGCTGCTTTTT.

Many counts were recorded for this clonotype. This chain joins TRBV14 and TRBJ2-3; 12 bases line up with TRBD2. CDR3 length: 16 residues. The germline gives CDR1 SGHDN, CDR2 FVKESK. V dropped 4 bases and J dropped 5; count of bases not matched to a gene: 7. CDR3 protein: CASSPQTSGGLDTQYF. CDR3 DNA sequence: TGTGCCAGCAGCCCCCAGACTAGCGGGGGCCTAGATACGCAGTATTTT.

This clonotype was observed a few times. The gene calls are TRBV5-1 and TRBJ2-1; D is undetermined. There are 14 residues in the CDR3. Germline CDR1 reads SGHRS; CDR2 reads YFSETQ. The V end was cut by 0 bases, the J end by 3 bases, with 7 bases between. For the CDR3, the DNA is TGCGCCAGCAGCTTGGCCCCGGGCTACAATGAGCAGTTCTTC. It translates to CASSLAPGYNEQFF. The full variable domain, in which reference TRBV5-1 and TRBJ2-1 provide the parts outside the CDR3, is KAGVTQTPRYLIKTRGQQVTLSCSPISGHRSVSWYQQTPGQGLQFLFEYFSETQRNKGNFPGRFSGRQFSNSRSEMNVSTLELGDSALYLCASSLAPGYNEQFFGPGTRLTVL.

This clonotype has a count of ten or more. This chain joins TRBV27 and TRBJ2-4, with a possible D match to TRBD2 (6 bases). The CDR3 sequence is 15 residues long. Trimming removed 5 bases at V and 3 bases at J, with 14 bases between. Per the germline V gene, CDR1 is MNHEY and CDR2 is SMNVEV (reference sequence). The CDR3: CASSPGGPIKNIQYF. In nucleotides, the CDR3 is TGTGCCAGCAGTCCCGGAGGGCCCATCAAAAACATTCAGTACTTC.

The CDR3 loop is CSAIRVANPGIANYGYTF. CDR3 in DNA: TGCAGTGCCATCCGGGTAGCGAACCCCGGAATAGCTAACTATGGCTACACCTTC. The genes are TRBV20-1 and TRBJ1-2; D gene uncertain. V lost 6 bases and J 0 bases, leaving 26 bases between the germline ends. CDR1 DFQATT and CDR2 SNEGSKA come from the germline V gene (reference sequence). This CDR3 is 18 amino acids long.

This clonotype showed up just a few times. A much larger clone differs from this one at a single base, so this may be a read error. The rearrangement uses TRBV20-1 and TRBJ2-3, with a tentative D call TRBD2 (7 bases). V shed 3 bases and J shed 5 bases, with 18 bases lying between them. The germline gives CDR1 DFQATT, CDR2 SNEGSKA (reference sequence). CDR3 size: 15 residues. CDR3 loop: CSASMAGAVQDTQYF. Here the CDR3 DNA reads TGCAGTGCTAGCATGGCGGGGGCGGTTCAAGATACGCAGTATTTT.

The genes are TRBV9 and TRBJ2-7, with D perhaps TRBD2 (7 bases). In germline, CDR1 is SGDLS, CDR2 YYNGEE. Trimming took off 0 bases at V and 4 bases at J, with 20 bases between the two ends. The CDR3 length is 17 residues. Here the CDR3 DNA reads TGTGCCAGCAGCGTAGAGGGGGGGGCTCTGGGTTCATACGAGCAGTACTTC. Translating it yields CASSVEGGALGSYEQYF.

This clonotype was detected many times. The chain is built from TRBV7-9 and TRBJ1-6; D gene uncertain. This CDR3 comprises 15 residues. V was shortened by 5 bases and J by 10 bases, with 18 bases between the two germline ends. CDR1 and CDR2 (germline): SEHNR, FQNEAQ (reference sequence). In nucleotides, the CDR3 is TGTGCCAGCAGCCCACCGGGAGACCGTTGGTCACCCCTCCACTTT. It specifies CASSPPGDRWSPLHF. The whole variable domain, filled in from reference TRBV7-9 and TRBJ1-6, reads DTGVSQNPRHKITKRGQNVTFRCDPISEHNRLYWYRQTLGQGPEFLTYFQNEAQLEKSRLLSDRFSAERPKGSFSTLEIQRTEQGDSAMYLCASSPPGDRWSPLHFGNGTRLTVT.

The chain links TRBV11-2 to TRBJ2-5; weak D call: TRBD1 (6 bases). CDR1 is SGHAT and CDR2 is FQNNGV in the germline V gene. The CDR3 sequence is 17 residues long. V was pared by 3 bases and J by 1 base, with 18 bases between. Here the CDR3 DNA reads TGTGCCAGCAGCTTGAATGGGGGCGAGTCGATCCAAGAGACCCAGTACTTC. This translates into CASSLNGGESIQETQYF.

This clonotype was observed at least ten times. V gene TRBV27 combines with J gene TRBJ1-5, with a tentative D call TRBD1 (5 bases). The CDR3 has 17 residues. Trimming shortened V by 7 bases and J by 7 bases, and 26 bases separated the two germline ends. Looked up from germline, CDR1 is MNHEY and CDR2 is SMNVEV (reference sequence). The CDR3 DNA reads as TGTGCCAGCAAACCAAGTGGGGGTTTGGTCTCCAAGCAGCCCCAGCATTTT. It is translated as CASKPSGGLVSKQPQHF.

This clonotype showed up many times. The V and J genes are TRBV20-1 and TRBJ1-2, with D tentatively TRBD1 (5 bases). V was clipped by 3 bases and J by 5 bases, with 16 bases between them. This CDR3 is 14 amino acids long. Per germline, CDR1 DFQATT and CDR2 SNEGSKA (reference sequence). The CDR3: CSARTRDWGYGYTF. The CDR3 coding sequence is TGCAGTGCTAGGACCCGGGACTGGGGGTATGGCTACACCTTC.

This clonotype was recorded at least ten times. The chain combines TRBV12-5 with TRBJ2-2; 9 bases are shared with TRBD1. Unmatched junction bases numbered 5, after V lost 6 bases and J lost 0 bases. The CDR3 sequence is 16 residues long. Germline V CDR1 and CDR2: LGHNT, FRNRAP. CDR3 amino acids: CASGPGTGPNTGELFF. The CDR3 DNA sequence: TGTGCTAGTGGCCCCGGGACAGGGCCGAACACCGGGGAGCTGTTTTTT.

The chain is built from TRBV10-2 and TRBJ2-7; 7 nucleotides line up with TRBD1. With 8 bases clipped from V and 4 bases from J, the junction kept 17 bases outside the gene matches. Germline assignment: CDR1 WSHSY and CDR2 SAAADI. CDR3 length equals 16 residues. CDR3 loop: CASRPLAQGPPYEQYF. Here the CDR3 DNA reads TGCGCCAGCCGCCCGTTGGCACAGGGGCCCCCGTACGAGCAGTACTTC.

The chain recombines TRBV25-1 with TRBJ2-7; D is uncertain. Trimming shortened V by 2 bases and J by 0 bases, and 11 bases separated the two germline ends. The CDR3 sequence is 15 residues long. Germline assignment: CDR1 MGHDK and CDR2 SYGVNS. Written as DNA, the CDR3 is TGTGCCAGCAGTGAACCTACCTCCGCCTCCTACGAGCAGTACTTC. This sequence encodes CASSEPTSASYEQYF.

This clonotype has just a few counts. The V call is TRBV6-2 or TRBV6-3, the J call TRBJ1-5; weak D call: TRBD1 (6 bases). Germline values: CDR1 MNHEY, CDR2 SVGEGT. The CDR3 contains 14 residues. V was cut by 7 bases and J by 0 bases, with 10 bases left in between. CDR3 loop: CASTAGVSNQPQHF. The DNA for the CDR3 is TGTGCCAGCACGGCAGGGGTTAGCAATCAGCCCCAGCATTTT.

On this clonotype: This may be a read error, as it is one base from a much larger clone. J is TRBJ1-1 and V is TRBV11-3; D not certain. CDR1 and CDR2 (germline): SGHNT, YENEEA. The CDR3 covers 10 residues. DNA for the CDR3: TGTGCCAGCAGCACCGGGGAAGCTTACTTT. Translating gives CASSTGEAYF.

In its sample, this clonotype was seen many times. This chain joins TRBV2 and TRBJ2-7; TRBD2 matches 8 bases. After removal of 4 bases from V and 2 bases from J, the junction contained 4 bases not matched to a gene. Germline V gives CDR1 SNHLY, CDR2 FYNNEI. The CDR3 loop spans 14 amino acids. The CDR3 reads CASSAGTSPYEQYF. Written as DNA, the CDR3 is TGTGCCAGCAGTGCCGGGACTAGTCCCTACGAGCAGTACTTC. The full variable domain, its missing parts supplied by reference TRBV2 and TRBJ2-7, is EPEVTQTPSHQVTQMGQEVILRCVPISNHLYFYWYRQILGQKVEFLVSFYNNEISEKSEIFDDQFSVERPDGSNFTLKIRSTKLEDSAMYFCASSAGTSPYEQYFGPGTRLTVT.